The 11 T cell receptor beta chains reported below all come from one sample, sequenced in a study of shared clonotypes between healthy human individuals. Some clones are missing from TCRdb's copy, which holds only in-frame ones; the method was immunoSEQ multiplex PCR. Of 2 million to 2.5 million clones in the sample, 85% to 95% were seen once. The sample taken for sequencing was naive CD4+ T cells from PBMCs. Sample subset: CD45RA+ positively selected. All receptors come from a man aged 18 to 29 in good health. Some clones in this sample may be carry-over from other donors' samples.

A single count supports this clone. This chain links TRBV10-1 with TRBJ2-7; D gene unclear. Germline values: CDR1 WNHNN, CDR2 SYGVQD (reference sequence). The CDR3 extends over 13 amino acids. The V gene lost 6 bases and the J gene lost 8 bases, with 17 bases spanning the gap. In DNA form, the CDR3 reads TGCGCCAGCAGCGTGGACCGTGGGAAAAAGCAGTACTTC. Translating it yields CASSVDRGKKQYF.

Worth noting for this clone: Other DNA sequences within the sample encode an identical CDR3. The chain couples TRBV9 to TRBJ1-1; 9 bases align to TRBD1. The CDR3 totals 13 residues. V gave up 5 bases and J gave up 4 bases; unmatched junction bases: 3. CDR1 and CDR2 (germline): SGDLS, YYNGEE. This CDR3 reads CASSPTGGTEAFF. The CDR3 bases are TGTGCCAGCAGTCCGACAGGGGGCACTGAAGCTTTCTTT.

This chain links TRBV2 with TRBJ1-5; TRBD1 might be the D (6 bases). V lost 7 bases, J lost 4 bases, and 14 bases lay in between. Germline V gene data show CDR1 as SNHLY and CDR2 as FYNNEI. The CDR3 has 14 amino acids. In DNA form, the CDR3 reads TGTGCCAGCAATGGGGAGGGGGGAAATCAGCCCCAGCATTTT. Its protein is CASNGEGGNQPQHF.

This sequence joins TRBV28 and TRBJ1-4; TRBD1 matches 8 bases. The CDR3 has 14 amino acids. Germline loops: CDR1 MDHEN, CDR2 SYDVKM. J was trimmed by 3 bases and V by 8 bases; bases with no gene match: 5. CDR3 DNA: TGTGCCAGCTGGGACAGGAGCGCTAATGAAAAACTGTTTTTT. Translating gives CASWDRSANEKLFF.

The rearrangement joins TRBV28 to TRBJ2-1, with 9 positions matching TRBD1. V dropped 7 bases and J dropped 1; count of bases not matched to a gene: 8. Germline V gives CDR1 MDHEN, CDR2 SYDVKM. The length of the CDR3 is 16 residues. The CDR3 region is CASNSPGTGSYNEQFF. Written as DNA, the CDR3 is TGTGCCAGCAACAGTCCCGGGACAGGGTCCTACAATGAGCAGTTCTTC.

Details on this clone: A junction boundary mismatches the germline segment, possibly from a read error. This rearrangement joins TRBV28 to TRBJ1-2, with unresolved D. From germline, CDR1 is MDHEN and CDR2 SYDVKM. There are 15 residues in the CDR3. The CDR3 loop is CASSLWEGWSYGYTF. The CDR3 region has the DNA TGTGCCAGCAGTCTATGGGAAGGGTGGAGCTATGGCTACACCTTC.

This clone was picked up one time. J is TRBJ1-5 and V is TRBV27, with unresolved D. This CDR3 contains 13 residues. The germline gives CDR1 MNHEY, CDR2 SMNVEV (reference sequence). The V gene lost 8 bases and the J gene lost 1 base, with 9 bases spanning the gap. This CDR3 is CASGKRSNQPQHF. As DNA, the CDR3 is TGTGCCAGCGGTAAGCGGAGCAATCAGCCCCAGCATTTT.

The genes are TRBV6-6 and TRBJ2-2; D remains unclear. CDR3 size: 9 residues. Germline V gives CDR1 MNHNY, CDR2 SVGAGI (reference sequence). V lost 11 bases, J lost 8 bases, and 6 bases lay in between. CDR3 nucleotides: TGTGCCTTTAGGGGGGAGCTGTTTTTT. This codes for CAFRGELFF.

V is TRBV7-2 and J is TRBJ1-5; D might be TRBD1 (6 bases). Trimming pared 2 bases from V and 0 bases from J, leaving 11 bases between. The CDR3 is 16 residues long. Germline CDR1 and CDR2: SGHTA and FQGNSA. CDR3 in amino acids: CASSLFGQLSNQPQHF. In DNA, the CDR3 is TGTGCCAGCAGCTTATTTGGACAGCTTAGCAATCAGCCCCAGCATTTT. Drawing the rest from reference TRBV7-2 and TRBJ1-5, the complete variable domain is GAGVSQSPSNKVTEKGKDVELRCDPISGHTALYWYRQSLGQGLEFLIYFQGNSAPDKSGLPSDRFSAERTGGSVSTLTIQRTQQEDSAVYLCASSLFGQLSNQPQHFGDGTRLSIL.

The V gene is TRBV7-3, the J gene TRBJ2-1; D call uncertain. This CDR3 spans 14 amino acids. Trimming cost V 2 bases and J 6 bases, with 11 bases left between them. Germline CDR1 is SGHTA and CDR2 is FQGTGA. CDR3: CASSLYSPGNEQFF. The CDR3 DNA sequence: TGTGCCAGCAGCTTATATTCCCCCGGCAATGAGCAGTTCTTC.

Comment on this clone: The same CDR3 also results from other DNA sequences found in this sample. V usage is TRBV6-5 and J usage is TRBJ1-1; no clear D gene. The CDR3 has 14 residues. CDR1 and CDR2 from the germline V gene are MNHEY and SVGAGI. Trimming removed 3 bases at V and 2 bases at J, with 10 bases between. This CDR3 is CASSYLGSNTEAFF. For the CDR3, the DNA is TGTGCCAGCAGTTATTTGGGTTCAAACACTGAAGCTTTCTTT.